This T cell receptor beta chain was sequenced during a study of identifying expanded T cells in peripheral blood. The CDR3 consists of 16 residues. V was clipped by 6 bases and J by 0 bases, with 17 bases between them. Germline CDR1 is SGHTA and CDR2 is FQGNSA. Sequencing was performed with immunoSEQ multiplex PCR; in TCRdb, only in-frame clones are kept and a portion is missing. The data show about 58,000 clones, roughly 87% seen once. The chain carries TRBV7-2 and TRBJ1-1; D gene ambiguous. Sequenced sample: blood. This clonotype originated in a person between 18 and 70 years old in good health. The CDR3 loop is CASSQTWTAMNTEAFF. The CDR3 DNA is TGTGCCAGCAGTCAAACTTGGACGGCTATGAACACTGAAGCTTTCTTT.